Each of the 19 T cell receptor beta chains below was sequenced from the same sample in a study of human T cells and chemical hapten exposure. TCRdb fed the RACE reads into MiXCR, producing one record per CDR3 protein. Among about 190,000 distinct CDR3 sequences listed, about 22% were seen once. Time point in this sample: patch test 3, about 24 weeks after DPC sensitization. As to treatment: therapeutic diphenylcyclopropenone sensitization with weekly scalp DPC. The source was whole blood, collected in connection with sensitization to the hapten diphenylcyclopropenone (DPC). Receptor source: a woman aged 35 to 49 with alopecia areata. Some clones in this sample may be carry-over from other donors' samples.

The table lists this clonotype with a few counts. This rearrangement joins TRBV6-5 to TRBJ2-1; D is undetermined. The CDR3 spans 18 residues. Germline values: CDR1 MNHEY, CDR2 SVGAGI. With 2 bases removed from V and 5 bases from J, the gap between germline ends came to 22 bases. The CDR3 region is CASSYRLLGRRTHNEQFF. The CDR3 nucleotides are TGTGCCAGCAGTTACCGTTTGCTCGGTCGAAGGACCCACAATGAGCAGTTCTTC.

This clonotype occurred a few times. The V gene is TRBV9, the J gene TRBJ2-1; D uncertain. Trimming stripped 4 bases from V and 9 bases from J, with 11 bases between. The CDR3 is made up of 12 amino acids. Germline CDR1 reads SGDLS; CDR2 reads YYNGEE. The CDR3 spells CASSPSGGEQFF. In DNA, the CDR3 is TGTGCCAGCAGCCCTAGTGGCGGTGAGCAGTTCTTC.

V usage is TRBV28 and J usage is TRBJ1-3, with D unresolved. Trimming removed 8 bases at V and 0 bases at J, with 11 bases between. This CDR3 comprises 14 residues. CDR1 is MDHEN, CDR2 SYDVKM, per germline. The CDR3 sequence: CASLSPGSGNTIYF. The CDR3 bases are TGTGCCAGCCTCTCCCCGGGCTCTGGAAACACCATATATTTT.

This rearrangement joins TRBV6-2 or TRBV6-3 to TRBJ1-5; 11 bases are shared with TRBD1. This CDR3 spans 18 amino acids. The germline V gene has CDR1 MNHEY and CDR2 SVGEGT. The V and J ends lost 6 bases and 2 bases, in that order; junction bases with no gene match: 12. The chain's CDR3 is CASSSRGQGVVGNQPQHF. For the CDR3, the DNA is TGTGCCAGCAGCTCACGGGGACAGGGGGTTGTTGGCAATCAGCCCCAGCATTTT.

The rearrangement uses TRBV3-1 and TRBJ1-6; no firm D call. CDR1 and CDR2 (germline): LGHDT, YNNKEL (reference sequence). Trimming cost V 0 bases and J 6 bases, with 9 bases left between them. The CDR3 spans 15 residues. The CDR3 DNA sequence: TGTGCCAGCAGCCAAGACAGGAGCCCTAATTCACCCCTCCACTTT. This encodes CASSQDRSPNSPLHF.

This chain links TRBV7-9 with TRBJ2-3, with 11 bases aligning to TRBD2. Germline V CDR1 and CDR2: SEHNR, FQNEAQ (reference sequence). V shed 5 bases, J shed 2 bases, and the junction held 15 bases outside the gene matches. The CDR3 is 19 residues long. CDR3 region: CASSPSPLAGGYNTDTQYF. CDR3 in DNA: TGTGCCAGCAGCCCCTCTCCTTTAGCGGGAGGGTACAACACAGATACGCAGTATTTT.

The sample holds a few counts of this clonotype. CDR3 sequence: CASSSSGADRGDEQYF. The DNA of the CDR3 is TGTGCCAGCTCATCTTCTGGGGCCGACAGGGGCGACGAGCAGTACTTC. The chain links TRBV18 to TRBJ2-7; 8 bases map to TRBD1. The CDR3 totals 16 residues. V was clipped by 5 bases and J by 5 bases; unmatched bases: 14. CDR1 KGHSH and CDR2 LQKENI come from the germline V gene.

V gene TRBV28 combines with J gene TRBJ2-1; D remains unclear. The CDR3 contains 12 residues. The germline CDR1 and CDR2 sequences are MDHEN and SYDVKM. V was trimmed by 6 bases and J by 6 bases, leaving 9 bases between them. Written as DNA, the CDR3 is TGTGCCAGCAGGGGCTACCTCAATGAGCAGTTCTTC. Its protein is CASRGYLNEQFF.

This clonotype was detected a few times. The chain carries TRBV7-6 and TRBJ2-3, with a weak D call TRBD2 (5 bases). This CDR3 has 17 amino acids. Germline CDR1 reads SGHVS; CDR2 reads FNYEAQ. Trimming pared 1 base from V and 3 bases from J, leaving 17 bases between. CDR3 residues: CASSLDRLAVVTDTQYF. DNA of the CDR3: TGTGCCAGCAGCTTAGATCGGCTAGCCGTTGTAACAGATACGCAGTATTTT.

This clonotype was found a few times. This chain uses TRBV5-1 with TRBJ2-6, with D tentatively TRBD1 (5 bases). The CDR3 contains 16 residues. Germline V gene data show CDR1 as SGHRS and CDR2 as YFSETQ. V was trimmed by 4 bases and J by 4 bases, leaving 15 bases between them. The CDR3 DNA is TGCGCCAGCAGCCCCACGACGCGACAGGGGGCCAACGTCCTGACTTTC. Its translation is CASSPTTRQGANVLTF.

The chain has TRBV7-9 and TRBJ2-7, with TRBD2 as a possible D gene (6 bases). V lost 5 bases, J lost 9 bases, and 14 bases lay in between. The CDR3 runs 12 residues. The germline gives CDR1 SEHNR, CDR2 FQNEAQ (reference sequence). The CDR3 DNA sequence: TGTGCCAGCAGCCAGACTAGTCAATGGCAGTACTTC. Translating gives CASSQTSQWQYF. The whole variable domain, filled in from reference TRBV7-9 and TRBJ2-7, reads DTGVSQNPRHKITKRGQNVTFRCDPISEHNRLYWYRQTLGQGPEFLTYFQNEAQLEKSRLLSDRFSAERPKGSFSTLEIQRTEQGDSAMYLCASSQTSQWQYFGPGTRLTVT.

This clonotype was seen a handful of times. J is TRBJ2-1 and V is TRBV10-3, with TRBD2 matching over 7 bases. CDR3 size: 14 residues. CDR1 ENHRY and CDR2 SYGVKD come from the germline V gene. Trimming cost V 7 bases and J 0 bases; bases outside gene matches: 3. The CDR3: CAIKSGVSYNEQFF. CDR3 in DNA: TGTGCCATCAAGAGCGGGGTCTCCTACAATGAGCAGTTCTTC.

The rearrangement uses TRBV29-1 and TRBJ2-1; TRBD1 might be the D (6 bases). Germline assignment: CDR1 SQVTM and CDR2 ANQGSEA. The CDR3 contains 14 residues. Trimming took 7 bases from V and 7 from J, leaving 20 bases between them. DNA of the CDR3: TGCAGCGCCGGGACACACAGAATGGGGAATGAGCAGTTCTTC. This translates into CSAGTHRMGNEQFF.

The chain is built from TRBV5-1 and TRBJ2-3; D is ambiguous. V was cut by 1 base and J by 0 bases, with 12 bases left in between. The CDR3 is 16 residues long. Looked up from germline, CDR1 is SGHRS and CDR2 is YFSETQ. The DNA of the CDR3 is TGCGCCAGCAGCTTGTTCCCCGAATTAAGCACAGATACGCAGTATTTT. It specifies CASSLFPELSTDTQYF.

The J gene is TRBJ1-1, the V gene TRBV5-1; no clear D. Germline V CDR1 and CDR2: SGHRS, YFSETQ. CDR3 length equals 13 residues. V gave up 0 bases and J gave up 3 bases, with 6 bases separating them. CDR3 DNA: TGCGCCAGCAGCTTGGCTAGGTACACTGAAGCTTTCTTT. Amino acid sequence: CASSLARYTEAFF.

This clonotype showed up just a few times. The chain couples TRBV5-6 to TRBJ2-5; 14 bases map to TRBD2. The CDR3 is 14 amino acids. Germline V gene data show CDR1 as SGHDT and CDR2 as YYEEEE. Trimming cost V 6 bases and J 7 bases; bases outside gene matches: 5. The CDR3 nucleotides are TGTGCCAGCACCGGGACTAGCGGGAGTGGGACCCAGTACTTC. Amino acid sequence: CASTGTSGSGTQYF.

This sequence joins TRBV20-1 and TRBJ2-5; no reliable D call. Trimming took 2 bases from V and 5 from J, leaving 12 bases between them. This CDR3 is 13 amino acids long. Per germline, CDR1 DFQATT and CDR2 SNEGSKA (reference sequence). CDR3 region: CSARHIRAETQYF. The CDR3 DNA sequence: TGCAGTGCTAGACACATCAGAGCCGAGACCCAGTACTTC.

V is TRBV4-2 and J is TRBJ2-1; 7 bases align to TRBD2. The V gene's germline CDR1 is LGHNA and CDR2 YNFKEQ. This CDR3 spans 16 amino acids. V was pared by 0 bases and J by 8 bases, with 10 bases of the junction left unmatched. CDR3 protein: CASSQEIWAGVDEQFF. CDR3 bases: TGTGCCAGCAGCCAAGAGATATGGGCGGGAGTGGATGAGCAGTTCTTC.

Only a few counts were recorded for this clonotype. The CDR3 region is CSASFPTHSRSYEQYF. The CDR3 DNA is TGCAGTGCTAGTTTCCCGACGCACAGCCGATCCTACGAGCAGTACTTC. This sequence joins TRBV20-1 and TRBJ2-7; D is uncertain. Germline-derived CDR1 and CDR2 are DFQATT and SNEGSKA (reference sequence). The CDR3 totals 16 residues. Trimming cost V 3 bases and J 1 base, with 19 bases left between them.